These T cell receptor beta chains were read from a single sample in a study of OX40 agonist ivuxolimab in advanced cancers. Repertoires were generated with immunoSEQ multiplex PCR, while TCRdb's copy carries only in-frame clones and drops some. The repertoire holds more than 20,000 clones, with just under 85% as singletons. This specimen was CD4+ or CD8+ T cells sorted from blood, taken in a trial of the OX40 agonist ivuxolimab. Source of these receptors: an adult with an advanced solid tumor such as melanoma, head and neck, liver or kidney cancer. Both conserved end residues are part of each CDR3. D genes are given only for firm matches. Clone size is given for some rows only: seen once, a few or many times, or a class if the clone is expanded.

cdr3_aa cdr3_nt d_call j_call clone_size v_call
CATSREKLFF TGTGCCACCAGCAGAGAAAAACTGTTTTTT - TRBJ1-4 large TRBV15
CASSQGASQPQHF TGTGCCAGCAGCCAGGGGGCAAGTCAGCCCCAGCATTTT TRBD1 TRBJ1-5 - TRBV13
CASSEGTNGYTF TGTGCCAGCAGTGAAGGGACAAATGGCTACACCTTC - TRBJ1-2 - TRBV25-1
CASPLRGGSYEQYF TGTGCCAGCCCCCTTAGGGGTGGATCCTACGAGCAGTACTTC - TRBJ2-7 - TRBV7-9
CASSLGAEQETQYF TGTGCCAGCAGCTTAGGGGCAGAACAAGAGACCCAGTACTTC - TRBJ2-5 - TRBV7-6
CASSQGLAPAYEQYF TGTGCCAGCAGCCAGGGACTAGCGCCTGCCTACGAGCAGTACTTC TRBD2 TRBJ2-7 - TRBV7-2
CASSIGGFSSYNEQFF TGTGCCAGTAGTATCGGAGGGTTTAGCTCCTACAATGAGCAGTTCTTC - TRBJ2-1 once TRBV19
CASRKESRTGELFF TGTGCCAGCCGTAAGGAATCCCGGACCGGGGAGCTGTTTTTT - TRBJ2-2 - TRBV5-6
CASRRSGGAGDTQYF TGCGCCAGCAGGAGGAGCGGGGGGGCCGGGGATACGCAGTATTTT TRBD2 TRBJ2-3 - TRBV10-2
CASSMSLGPPGEQYF TGTGCCAGCAGCATGTCCCTGGGACCCCCCGGCGAGCAGTACTTC - TRBJ2-7 - TRBV7-6
CATSTIPGQTNYGYTF TGTGCCACCAGCACCATCCCGGGACAGACAAACTATGGCTACACCTTC TRBD1 TRBJ1-2 - TRBV15
CASSYSNGQGQGYTF TGTGCCAGCAGTTACAGTAACGGACAGGGTCAAGGCTACACCTTC TRBD1 TRBJ1-2 - TRBV6-5
CASKPGLAASYEQYF TGTGCCAGTAAACCGGGACTAGCGGCCTCCTACGAGCAGTACTTC TRBD2 TRBJ2-7 - TRBV6-5
CASSQDGATNEKLFF TGCGCCAGCAGCCAAGATGGAGCAACTAATGAAAAACTGTTTTTT - TRBJ1-4 - TRBV4-1
CASSTLDRGGYNEQFF TGTGCCAGCAGTACCCTTGACAGGGGAGGTTACAATGAGCAGTTCTTC TRBD1 TRBJ2-1 - TRBV28
CASSQDVVGIRSYEQYF TGCGCCAGCAGCCAAGATGTCGTGGGCATTCGCTCCTACGAGCAGTACTTC - TRBJ2-7 - TRBV4-3
CASSLAPAMKDF TGTGCCAGCAGCTTGGCTCCCGCTATGAAGGACTTC - TRBJ2-7 - TRBV5-6
CASSWTSGGYEQYF TGCGCCAGCAGCTGGACTAGCGGGGGGTACGAGCAGTACTTC TRBD2 TRBJ2-7 - TRBV5-1
CASSYSIGIDQPQHF TGTGCCAGCAGTTACTCGATCGGCATTGATCAGCCCCAGCATTTT - TRBJ1-5 - TRBV6-5
CASSIVWTSTDTQYF TGTGCCAGTAGTATAGTGTGGACTAGCACAGATACGCAGTATTTT - TRBJ2-3 - TRBV19